Listed below are T cell receptor beta chains from one sample, sequenced in a study of Ad26.COV2.S vaccination and SARS-CoV-2 variants. Here immunoSEQ multiplex PCR was the method, and the copy in TCRdb shows in-frame clones only, minus some. The sample has hundreds of thousands of clones, around nine tenths seen once. The sequenced sample was peripheral blood, obtained in a trial of Ad26.COV2.S vaccine versus placebo. These receptors originate from a person between 18 and 59 years old who received the Ad26.COV2.S COVID-19 vaccine or a placebo. The CDR3 runs from the conserved cysteine through the conserved F or W. The D gene is left open where the match is weak. Rows give clone size only sometimes, using once, few, many, or a class for an expanded clone.

cdr3_nt	cdr3_aa	clone_size	cdr3_length	d_call	v_call	j_call
TGTGCCAGTAGACCCCAGGGCCCTGGGGCCAACGTCCTGACTTTC	CASRPQGPGANVLTF	few	15	.	TRBV19	TRBJ2-6
TGTGCCAGCAGCTCGGCATCCCTCTACGAGCAGTACTTC	CASSSASLYEQYF	.	13	.	TRBV13	TRBJ2-7
TGTGCCAGCAGTTTAATTGCAGGGGGCTCCTACGAGCAGTACTTC	CASSLIAGGSYEQYF	.	15	TRBD1	TRBV27	TRBJ2-7
TGCGCCAGCAGAGGGACAGGGAGTTCAAATGAGCAGTTCTTC	CASRGTGSSNEQFF	.	14	TRBD1	TRBV5-1	TRBJ2-1
TGCGCCAGCAGCCTCGGGACAGGGCAAGGACAGCCCCAGCATTTT	CASSLGTGQGQPQHF	.	15	TRBD1	TRBV4-3	TRBJ1-5
TGTGCCAGTAGTATTTCGCTGGGTCCCTATGGCTACACCTTC	CASSISLGPYGYTF	.	14	.	TRBV19	TRBJ1-2
TGTGCCAGCAGCTTCGGAGCGGACAATGAGCAGTTCTTC	CASSFGADNEQFF	.	13	.	TRBV7-6	TRBJ2-1
TGTGCCAGCAGCTTAGAATGGCTTAGGGACACCGGGGAGCTGTTTTTT	CASSLEWLRDTGELFF	.	16	.	TRBV7-8	TRBJ2-2
TGTGCCAGCGGCGTCGCTAGCGGGGGCACAGATACGCAGTATTTT	CASGVASGGTDTQYF	.	15	TRBD2	TRBV7-8	TRBJ2-3
TGTGCCAGCAGTTTAGGCAGAGCGGGTCCGGAAGCTTTCTTT	CASSLGRAGPEAFF	.	14	.	TRBV28	TRBJ1-1
TGCGCCAGCAGCCGGACAGGATCCTACGAGCAGTACTTC	CASSRTGSYEQYF	.	13	TRBD1	TRBV5-1	TRBJ2-7